Listed below are T cell receptor beta chains from one sample, sequenced in a study of blood T cells in healthy people across ages. Each CDR3 protein gets one entry after TCRdb re-called the 5' RACE reads with MiXCR. This sample carries some 1.6 million distinct CDR3 sequences, around 36% of them seen once, and the ten largest clones take approximately 11%. Sequencing was carried out using blood. Receptor source: a young woman in good health. CDR3s include the opening cysteine and the closing phenylalanine or tryptophan. Each record gives: clone size, D gene, V gene, J gene, CDR3 length, CDR3 DNA, CDR3 protein. The D gene is left open where the match is weak. The size of a clone is reported for some rows only, either as once, few or many, or as a class for expanded clones.

NA	NA	TRBV4-1	TRBJ2-1	20	TGCGCCAGCAGCCAAGATGAGCAGGGGTTCCGTTTGAGGCTTCACAATGAGCAGTTCTTC	CASSQDEQGFRLRLHNEQFF
NA	NA	TRBV5-5	TRBJ2-5	13	TGTGCCAGCAGCTTGGTTGCTCAAGAGACCCAGTACTTC	CASSLVAQETQYF
NA	NA	TRBV24-1	TRBJ1-2	14	TGTGCCACCAGTGATTGGGACACCAGCTATGGCTACACCTTC	CATSDWDTSYGYTF
NA	NA	TRBV4-2	TRBJ2-2	15	TGTGCCAGCAGCCGCTCCGCTCAGGGACCCGGGGAGCTGTTTTTT	CASSRSAQGPGELFF
few	NA	TRBV29-1	TRBJ1-5	8	TGCAGCCCCAGGGCCCAGCATTTT	CSPRAQHF
NA	NA	TRBV18	TRBJ2-5	13	TGTGCCAGCTCACCACAGCAGGGGGAGACCCAGTACTTC	CASSPQQGETQYF
few	TRBD2	TRBV20-1	TRBJ2-5	14	TGCAGTGCTATTCCCCAGCGGGGGGGTGAGACCCAGTACTTC	CSAIPQRGGETQYF
few	NA	TRBV30	TRBJ2-7	14	TGTGCCTGGAGTCGACTTCGGACGTCCTACGAGCAGTACTTC	CAWSRLRTSYEQYF
NA	NA	TRBV4-1	TRBJ1-1	18	TGCGCCAGCAGCCTCAAAGACAAGTATGACGTGGTGAACACTGAAGCTTTCTTT	CASSLKDKYDVVNTEAFF
NA	TRBD1	TRBV28	TRBJ1-6	17	TGTGCCAGCAGGAAACGACCAGGGGGACTACACTATTCACCCCTCCACTTT	CASRKRPGGLHYSPLHF
NA	NA	TRBV19	TRBJ2-1	14	TGTGCCAGTAGTATAGAGCTAGTGAGGGCGGAGCAGTTCTTC	CASSIELVRAEQFF
NA	NA	TRBV27	TRBJ1-5	16	TGTGCCAGCAGTTCGGGACAATTAGGAGGCAATCAGCCCCAGCATTTT	CASSSGQLGGNQPQHF
NA	TRBD1	TRBV28	TRBJ2-7	16	TGTGCCAGCAGTCGGATTGGGGACAGGACACCGTACGAGCAGTACTTC	CASSRIGDRTPYEQYF
NA	NA	TRBV6-5	TRBJ2-1	15	TGTGCCAGCGTTAGGGGGGGGGGCTCCTACAATGAGCAGTTCTTC	CASVRGGGSYNEQFF
NA	TRBD1	TRBV6-2/TRBV6-3	TRBJ2-5	14	TGTGCCAGCAGTTACCGGACAGGGCTCGAGACCCAGTACTTC	CASSYRTGLETQYF
few	NA	TRBV6-2/TRBV6-3	TRBJ1-1	14	TGTGCCAGCGTTGGCAGGGGCTGGGACACTGAAGCTTTCTTT	CASVGRGWDTEAFF
once	TRBD1	TRBV29-1	TRBJ2-5	12	TGCAGCGTGGACAGGGGAGCCGAGATCCAGTACTTC	CSVDRGAEIQYF
few	NA	TRBV4-1	TRBJ2-7	17	TGCGCCAGCAGCCAAGCCCCAGGGAGTCGGAGCTCCTACGAGCAGTACTTC	CASSQAPGSRSSYEQYF
few	NA	TRBV6-1	TRBJ2-7	14	TGTGCCAGCAGTGGCCCACTGGCTACCTACGAGCAGTACTTC	CASSGPLATYEQYF
NA	TRBD1	TRBV5-4	TRBJ2-1	15	TGTGCCAGCAGCTCATCGGGACAGGGGAACAATGAGCAGTTCTTC	CASSSSGQGNNEQFF
NA	NA	TRBV12-3/TRBV12-4	TRBJ1-2	15	TGTGCCAGCAGTCCCCAAGTAGGGGTCTGGTATGGCTACACCTTC	CASSPQVGVWYGYTF
few	TRBD2	TRBV6-2/TRBV6-3	TRBJ2-7	16	TGTGCCAGCAGTTACGGACTAGCGGGGCACTCCTACGAGCAGTACTTC	CASSYGLAGHSYEQYF
NA	NA	TRBV5-1	TRBJ1-1	16	TGCGCCAGCAGCCCTCTCGGGGTGGGAATGAACACTGAAGCTTTCTTT	CASSPLGVGMNTEAFF
few	TRBD1	TRBV18	TRBJ2-1	15	TGTGCCAGCTCTAGATCAGGGGGCCTTCTAACTGAGCAGTTCTTC	CASSRSGGLLTEQFF
few	TRBD1	TRBV6-1	TRBJ2-7	12	TGTGCCAGCGACAGGGGGGCCTACGAGCAGTACTTC	CASDRGAYEQYF
few	NA	TRBV3-1	TRBJ1-1	14	TGTGCCAGCAGCCAAGAAGCTCTTCCCACTGAAGCTTTCTTT	CASSQEALPTEAFF
NA	NA	TRBV20-1	TRBJ1-5	14	TGCAGTGCTAGGCCCGTGGGGGAGTATCAGCCCCAGCATTTT	CSARPVGEYQPQHF
NA	TRBD1	TRBV3-1	TRBJ1-6	17	TGTGCCAGCAGCCTCTTACAGGGGCAAACCTATAATTCACCCCTCCACTTT	CASSLLQGQTYNSPLHF
NA	NA	TRBV20-1	TRBJ2-6	13	TGCAGTGCTAGTACACCTGGGGCCAACGTCCTGACTTTC	CSASTPGANVLTF
few	TRBD1	TRBV7-2	TRBJ2-1	14	TGTGCCAGCAGCCTACTGCGACAGGGAATTGAGCAGTTCTTC	CASSLLRQGIEQFF
few	NA	TRBV6-1	TRBJ1-5	14	TGTGCCAGCAGTGACTTTGGGGGAGGTCAGCCCCAGCATTTT	CASSDFGGGQPQHF
NA	NA	TRBV10-2	TRBJ1-1	14	TGCGCCAGCAGACAGGCTACGCGGAACACTGAAGCTTTCTTT	CASRQATRNTEAFF
NA	TRBD1	TRBV5-1	TRBJ2-5	17	TGCGCCAGCAGCTTGCCGGCCGGGACAGGGGTTGCGGAGACCCAGTACTTC	CASSLPAGTGVAETQYF
few	TRBD1	TRBV7-9	TRBJ1-1	16	TGTGCCAGCAGCGCGAGGACAGGGCCGGAGAGCACTGAAGCTTTCTTT	CASSARTGPESTEAFF
NA	NA	TRBV4-1	TRBJ2-2	19	TGCGCCAGCAGCCCCCACGGAGGGGGACAAAGGGCGGACACCGGGGAGCTGTTTTTT	CASSPHGGGQRADTGELFF
NA	NA	TRBV7-8	TRBJ2-7	14	TGTGCCAGCAGCTTAGGAGTCCAGGGCCACGAGCAGTACTTC	CASSLGVQGHEQYF
NA	NA	TRBV20-1	TRBJ2-3	11	TGCAGTGCTAATCCCACGGGTACGCAGTATTTT	CSANPTGTQYF
few	NA	TRBV12-3/TRBV12-4	TRBJ2-1	15	TGTGCCAGCAGTTCGATACAGGGTGGGTACAATGAGCAGTTCTTC	CASSSIQGGYNEQFF
once	TRBD1	TRBV12-3/TRBV12-4	TRBJ2-5	18	TGTGCCAGCAGCTATACCCAGGGAATGGGGACAGGGGAAGAGACCCAGTACTTC	CASSYTQGMGTGEETQYF
NA	TRBD1	TRBV27	TRBJ2-1	15	TGTGCCAGCAGCCCCGGGACAGGGGGCCGCGATGAGCAGTTCTTC	CASSPGTGGRDEQFF
many	NA	TRBV12-3/TRBV12-4	TRBJ1-2	14	TGTGCCAGCAGTTTCAGACGGGATAACTATGGCTACACCTTC	CASSFRRDNYGYTF
many	TRBD1	TRBV20-1	TRBJ2-1	14	TGCAGTGCAAGCCCGGGACAGGGATACAATGAGCAGTTCTTC	CSASPGQGYNEQFF
NA	NA	TRBV14	TRBJ2-5	12	TGTGCCAGCAGCCCCCGCGGTTACGGGCAGTACTTC	CASSPRGYGQYF
NA	TRBD2	TRBV3-1	TRBJ2-3	16	TGTGCCAGCAGCCAAAAAGCGGGAGGGCCTCGAGATACGCAGTATTTT	CASSQKAGGPRDTQYF
NA	TRBD1	TRBV20-1	TRBJ1-6	14	TGCAGTGCCCCTAAGAGGGGGGACAGTTCACCCCTCCACTTT	CSAPKRGDSSPLHF
few	TRBD2	TRBV3-1	TRBJ2-7	16	TGTGCCAGCAGCCAAGGGTTTAGCGGGACTAGTTCCGAGCAGTACTTC	CASSQGFSGTSSEQYF
NA	NA	TRBV6-1	TRBJ2-1	15	TGTGCCAGCAGGCCGGGACACCGCTCCTACAATGAGCAGTTCTTC	CASRPGHRSYNEQFF
few	NA	TRBV20-1	TRBJ1-2	17	TGCAGTGCTAGAGATCGCATTACGGGGGGCGCTGGTAATGGCTACACCTTC	CSARDRITGGAGNGYTF
NA	TRBD1	TRBV20-1	TRBJ1-2	15	TGCAGCCCCGGACAGGAAGGCCTATCTAACTATGGCTACACCTTC	CSPGQEGLSNYGYTF
NA	TRBD2	TRBV27	TRBJ2-1	15	TGTGCCAGCTCCTACCGCGCTAGCGGGAACAATGAGCAGTTCTTC	CASSYRASGNNEQFF
NA	NA	TRBV6-5	TRBJ1-6	12	TGTGCCAGCAGTGACCTGGGGAGGCCCCTCCACTTT	CASSDLGRPLHF
NA	NA	TRBV20-1	TRBJ2-4	16	TGCGGTGCTAGTGGGGTAGGGGGGCGACGGGGAAACATTCAGTACTTC	CGASGVGGRRGNIQYF
few	TRBD2	TRBV7-3	TRBJ2-3	15	TGTGCCAGCAGCGCACAGCCCGGGACTAGCGGGAGTCTGTATTTT	CASSAQPGTSGSLYF
NA	NA	TRBV20-1	TRBJ2-4	15	TGCAGTGCTGAAAAAGGGGGGTCGGCCAAAAACATTCAGTACTTC	CSAEKGGSAKNIQYF